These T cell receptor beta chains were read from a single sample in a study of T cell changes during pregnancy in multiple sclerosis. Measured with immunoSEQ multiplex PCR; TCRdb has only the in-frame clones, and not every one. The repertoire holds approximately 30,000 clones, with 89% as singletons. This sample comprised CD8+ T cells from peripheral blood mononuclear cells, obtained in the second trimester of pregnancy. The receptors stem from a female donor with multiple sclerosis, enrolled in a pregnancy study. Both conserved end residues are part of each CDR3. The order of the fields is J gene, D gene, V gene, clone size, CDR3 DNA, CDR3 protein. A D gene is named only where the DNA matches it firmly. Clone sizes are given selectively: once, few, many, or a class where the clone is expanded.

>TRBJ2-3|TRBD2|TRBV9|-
TGTGCCAGCAGCCCCCCCGGGGGGGGTAGCTTCGGTGCGGATACGCAGTATTTT
CASSPPGGGSFGADTQYF
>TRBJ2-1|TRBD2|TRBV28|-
TGTGCCAGCAGTACCAACTTAGCGGGAGGGAGGCTCAATGAGCAGTTCTTC
CASSTNLAGGRLNEQFF
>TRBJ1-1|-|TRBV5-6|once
TGTGCCAGCAGCTGGTCAGAAAACACTGAAGCTTTCTTT
CASSWSENTEAFF
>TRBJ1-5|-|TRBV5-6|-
TGTGCCAGCAGCTTGGGAGTGGTCAGGAATCAGCCCCAGCATTTT
CASSLGVVRNQPQHF
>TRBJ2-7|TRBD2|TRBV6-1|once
TGTGCCAGCAGTGGTTTGAGTAGCGGGGGGCCCTTGCGGAGATACGAGCAGTACTTC
CASSGLSSGGPLRRYEQYF
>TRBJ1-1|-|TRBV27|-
TGTGCCAGCAGTTTAAGCCAGGGAGGGAGCGCTTTCTTT
CASSLSQGGSAFF
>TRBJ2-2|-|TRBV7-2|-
TGTGCCAGCAGTGAGGCCGGGGAGCTGTTTTTT
CASSEAGELFF
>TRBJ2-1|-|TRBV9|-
TGTGCCAGCAGCAGGGGGGGAGTGCAGTTCTTC
CASSRGGVQFF
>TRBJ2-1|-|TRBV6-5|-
TGTGCCAGCAGCTCCGGGACTGGGCAGTTCTTC
CASSSGTGQFF
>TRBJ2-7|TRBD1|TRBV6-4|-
TGTGCCAGCAGCCCGACAGGGGCTTCGTACGAGCAGTACTTC
CASSPTGASYEQYF
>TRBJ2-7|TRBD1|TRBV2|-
TGTGCCAGCAGTGTAGAGACAGGGAAGAACTACGAGCAGTACTTC
CASSVETGKNYEQYF
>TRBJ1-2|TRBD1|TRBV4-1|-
TGCGCCAGCAGCCGAAGCGACAGGGCCGATGGCTACACCTTC
CASSRSDRADGYTF
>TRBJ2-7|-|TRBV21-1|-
TGTGCCAGCAGCAAAGACAGGCGAGGTGTGGACATCTACGAGCAGTACTTC
CASSKDRRGVDIYEQYF
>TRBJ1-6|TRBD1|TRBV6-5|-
TGTGCCAGCGGGGGACAGGGGGGTTCACCCCTCCACTTT
CASGGQGGSPLHF
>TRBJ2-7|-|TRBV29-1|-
TGCAGCGTTGGAGGCAACGAGCAGTACTTC
CSVGGNEQYF
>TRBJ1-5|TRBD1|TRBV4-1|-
TGCGCCAGCAGCCAACTCCCCGGGACAGGGGATCAGCCCCAGCATTTT
CASSQLPGTGDQPQHF
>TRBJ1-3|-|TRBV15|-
TGTGCCACCAGCCCCCGGTACCTAATAGTCTCTGGAAACACCATATATTTT
CATSPRYLIVSGNTIYF
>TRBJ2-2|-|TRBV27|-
TGTGCCAGCAGTTTCGGCGGAGGAGGGACCGGGGAGCTGTTTTTT
CASSFGGGGTGELFF
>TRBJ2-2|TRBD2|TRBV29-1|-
TGCAGCGTTTTTAGCGGGAGTCGGGCCGGGGAGCTGTTTTTT
CSVFSGSRAGELFF
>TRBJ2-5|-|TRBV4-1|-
TGCGCCAGCAGCCATCCACAGGGTCCGCCTCAGGAGACCCAGTACTTC
CASSHPQGPPQETQYF
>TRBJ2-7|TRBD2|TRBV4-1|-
TGCGCCAGCAGCCAAGATAGCAGCGGGAGCTACGAGCAGTACTTC
CASSQDSSGSYEQYF
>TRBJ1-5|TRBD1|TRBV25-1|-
TGTGCCAGCAGTGCAGGGGGTAATCAGCCCCAGCATTTT
CASSAGGNQPQHF
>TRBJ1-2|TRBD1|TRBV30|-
TGTGCCTGGAGTCCAGACAGGGGCGGGAGCTATGGCTACACCTTC
CAWSPDRGGSYGYTF
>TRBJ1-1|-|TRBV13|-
TGTGCCAGCAGCTTAGGCCGGGGGAACACTGAAGCTTTCTTT
CASSLGRGNTEAFF
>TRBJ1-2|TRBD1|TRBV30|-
TGTGCCTGGAGCCCTCGAGACCGGGACAGGGCCTACTATGGCTACACCTTC
CAWSPRDRDRAYYGYTF
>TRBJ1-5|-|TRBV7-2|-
TGTGCCAGCAGCTTGGGGCGGGGGCCTACTAGCAATCAGCCCCAGCATTTT
CASSLGRGPTSNQPQHF
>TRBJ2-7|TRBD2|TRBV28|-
TGTGCCAGCAGTTTCTCGCCCCTAGCGGGAGCGTCCTACGAGCAGTACTTC
CASSFSPLAGASYEQYF
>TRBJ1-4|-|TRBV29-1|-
TGCAGCGTTGAAGATCTAACAGGGCGAGCTAATGAAAAACTGTTTTTT
CSVEDLTGRANEKLFF
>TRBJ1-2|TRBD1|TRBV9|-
TGTGCCAGCAGCGCTACCGGGACAGTGGGGAAGGGCTACACCTTC
CASSATGTVGKGYTF
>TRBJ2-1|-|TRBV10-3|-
TGTGCCATCAGTGACCACGGCGTCAGGGAGCAGTTCTTC
CAISDHGVREQFF
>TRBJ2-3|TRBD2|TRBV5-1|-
TGCGCCAGCAGCATTATAGCGGGAAGGACAGATACGCAGTATTTT
CASSIIAGRTDTQYF
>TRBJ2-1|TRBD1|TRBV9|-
TGTGCCAGCAGCGCCCAGGGGGCTAGCTCCTACAATGAGCAGTTCTTC
CASSAQGASSYNEQFF
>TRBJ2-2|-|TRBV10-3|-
TGTGCCATCAGTGACACAGGCGAGGCAAGCGGGGAGCTGTTTTTT
CAISDTGEASGELFF
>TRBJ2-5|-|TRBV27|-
TGTGCCAGCAGTTGGAGAGAGACCCAGTACTTC
CASSWRETQYF
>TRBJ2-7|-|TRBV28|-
TGTGCCAGCAGCCCCTTAGCCGGAGTAGACGAGCAGTACTTC
CASSPLAGVDEQYF
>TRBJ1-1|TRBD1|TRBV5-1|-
TGCGCCAGCAGCCCGGAATGGGACAGGATGAACACTGAAGCTTTCTTT
CASSPEWDRMNTEAFF
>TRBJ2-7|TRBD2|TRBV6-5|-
TGTGCCAGTCAGACTAGCGGGAGACCCTACGAGCAGTACTTC
CASQTSGRPYEQYF
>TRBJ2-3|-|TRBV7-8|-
TGTGCCAGCAGGTTAAGCGGACCTACCACAGATACGCAGTATTTT
CASRLSGPTTDTQYF
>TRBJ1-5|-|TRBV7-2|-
TGTGCCAGCAGCTTATACGGGGGTGATCAGCCCCAGCATTTT
CASSLYGGDQPQHF
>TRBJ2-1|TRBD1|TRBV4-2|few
TGTGCCAGCAGCCAAGATCTGGGGACAGGGGGCAATGAGCAGTTCTTC
CASSQDLGTGGNEQFF
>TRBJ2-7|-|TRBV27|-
TGTGCCAGCAGCCTGGGACACAACTACGAGCAGTACTTC
CASSLGHNYEQYF
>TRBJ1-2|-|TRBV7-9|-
TGTGCCAGCAGCACTTCGGGGGGGTTGGATGGCTACACCTTC
CASSTSGGLDGYTF
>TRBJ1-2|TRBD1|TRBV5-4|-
TGTGCCAGCAGCTTGGGGGGGGACAGGACTAACTATGGCTACACCTTC
CASSLGGDRTNYGYTF
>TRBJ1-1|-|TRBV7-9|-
TGTGCCAGCAGCTGGCAGGGCGCCCCTGAAGCTTTCTTT
CASSWQGAPEAFF
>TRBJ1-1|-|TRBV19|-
TGTGCCAGTAGTCCTCGTAGGGAGTTCATGAACACTGAAGCTTTCTTT
CASSPRREFMNTEAFF
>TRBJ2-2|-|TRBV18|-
TGTGCCAGCTCACCCTCTGACGGGAGAGGGAACACCGGGGAGCTGTTTTTT
CASSPSDGRGNTGELFF
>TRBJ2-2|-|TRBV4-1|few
TGCGCCAGCAGCCCGACTTGGGGGGCGAACACCGGGGAGCTGTTTTTT
CASSPTWGANTGELFF
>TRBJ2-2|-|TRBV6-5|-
TGTGCCAGCAGTTACTCGGACTGGTCCGGGGAGCTGTTTTTT
CASSYSDWSGELFF
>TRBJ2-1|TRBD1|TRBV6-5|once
TGTGCCAGCAGGGGACAGCTAACCTACAATGAGCAGTTCTTC
CASRGQLTYNEQFF
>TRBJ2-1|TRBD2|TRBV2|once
TGTGCCAGCAGTCACCGTAAGGGCTTAGCGGGACTATACAATGAGCAGTTCTTC
CASSHRKGLAGLYNEQFF
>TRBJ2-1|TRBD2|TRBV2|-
TGTGCCAGCAGAGCTGGACTAGCCGATGAGCAGTTCTTC
CASRAGLADEQFF
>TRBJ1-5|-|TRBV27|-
TGTGCCAGCAGACCCGGGGGGGATGATCAGCCCCAGCATTTT
CASRPGGDDQPQHF
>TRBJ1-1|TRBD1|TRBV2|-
TGTGCCAGCAGCGTCCTAGACAGGGGACCGAACACTGAAGCTTTCTTT
CASSVLDRGPNTEAFF
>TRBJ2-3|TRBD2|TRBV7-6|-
TGTGCCAGCAGCTTACCATCGGGACTAGCGGACCTAGGGGAAGATACGCAGTATTTT
CASSLPSGLADLGEDTQYF
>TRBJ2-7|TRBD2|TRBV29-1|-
TGCAGCCCCGGGGGGGGATTCAAATACGAGCAGTACTTC
CSPGGGFKYEQYF
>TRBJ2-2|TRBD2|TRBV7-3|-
TGTGCCAGCAGTCCCCGTGGGGGACTACCAGACCGATTCGGGGAGCTGTTTTTT
CASSPRGGLPDRFGELFF
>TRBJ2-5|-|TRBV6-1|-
TGTGCCAGCAGTGAAATAGGCGAGGGGGAGCAGTACTTC
CASSEIGEGEQYF
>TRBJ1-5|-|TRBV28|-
TGTGCCAGCGAGGGAGGGTACGGCAATCAGCCCCAGCATTTT
CASEGGYGNQPQHF
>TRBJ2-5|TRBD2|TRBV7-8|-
TGTGCCAGCAGCTTACGGGCTAGCGGGGGGGAGTCGACTTCTGAGACCCAGTACTTC
CASSLRASGGESTSETQYF
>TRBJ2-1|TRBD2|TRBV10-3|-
TGTGCCATCAGTGCTAGCGGGAGCAATGAGCAGTTCTTC
CAISASGSNEQFF